A selection of T cell receptor beta chains follows, all from one sample in a study of graft-versus-host responses after intestinal transplantation. No cognate antigen is known for these TCRs. The data were produced by immunoSEQ multiplex PCR, yet TCRdb's version contains in-frame clones alone and is incomplete. This table holds roughly 85,000 clones, approximately 90% found once. The starting material was unstimulated CD8+ T cells sorted from spleen or lymph node cells, obtained before transplant. These receptor sequences come from a human donor who was the organ donor for an intestinal transplant. Both conserved end residues are trimmed from each CDR3. The order of the fields is J gene, V gene, CDR3 protein.

TRBJ1-3 TRBV19 ASSPWTGRPGNTIY
TRBJ1-5 TRBV4-2 ASSQDGQIGLLRQPQH
TRBJ1-1 TRBV9 ASSGAGLGAF
TRBJ2-7 TRBV6-5 ATRDTNSYEQY
TRBJ2-2 TRBV27 ASSFRQGALELGELF
TRBJ1-2 TRBV7-9 ASSLEPGPFYT
TRBJ1-3 TRBV6-5 ASSYVGAGKHHI
TRBJ2-1 TRBV4-1 ASRRSGGEYNEQF
TRBJ1-3 TRBV10-2 ASSEAGTGVSSGNTIY
TRBJ1-5 TRBV2 ASTPGRTGGNQPQH
TRBJ2-5 TRBV30 AWNRLAGAETQY
TRBJ2-4 TRBV11-2 ASSLWTSGGGRQNIQY
TRBJ1-1 TRBV19 ASSIWAEGEAF
TRBJ2-7 TRBV5-4 ASSLRTGAYEQY
TRBJ2-2 TRBV6-1 ASSHPESTGRLF
TRBJ2-3 TRBV2 ASRSPGLSTDTQY
TRBJ2-7 TRBV7-6 ASVGSGSQEQY
TRBJ2-6 TRBV6-5 ASSLLISGANVLT
TRBJ1-5 TRBV5-5 ASSLWGDSNQPQH
TRBJ1-6 TRBV10-3 AISEEGGGNSPLH